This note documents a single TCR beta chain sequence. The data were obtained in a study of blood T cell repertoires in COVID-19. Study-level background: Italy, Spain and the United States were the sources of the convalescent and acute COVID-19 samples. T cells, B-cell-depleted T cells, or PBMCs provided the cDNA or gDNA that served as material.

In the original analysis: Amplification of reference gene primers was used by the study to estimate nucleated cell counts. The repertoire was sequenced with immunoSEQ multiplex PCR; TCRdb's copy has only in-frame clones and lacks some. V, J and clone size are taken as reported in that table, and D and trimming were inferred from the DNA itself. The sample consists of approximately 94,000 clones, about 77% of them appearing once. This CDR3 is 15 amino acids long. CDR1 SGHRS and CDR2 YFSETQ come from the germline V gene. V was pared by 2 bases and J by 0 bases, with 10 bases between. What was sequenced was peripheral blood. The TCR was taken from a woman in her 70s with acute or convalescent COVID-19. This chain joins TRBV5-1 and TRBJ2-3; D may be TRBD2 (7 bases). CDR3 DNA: TGCGCCAGCAGCTTTACGGGGGGCAGCACAGATACGCAGTATTTT. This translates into CASSFTGGSTDTQYF. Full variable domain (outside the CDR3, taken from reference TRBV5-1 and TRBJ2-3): KAGVTQTPRYLIKTRGQQVTLSCSPISGHRSVSWYQQTPGQGLQFLFEYFSETQRNKGNFPGRFSGRQFSNSRSEMNVSTLELGDSALYLCASSFTGGSTDTQYFGPGTRLTVL.